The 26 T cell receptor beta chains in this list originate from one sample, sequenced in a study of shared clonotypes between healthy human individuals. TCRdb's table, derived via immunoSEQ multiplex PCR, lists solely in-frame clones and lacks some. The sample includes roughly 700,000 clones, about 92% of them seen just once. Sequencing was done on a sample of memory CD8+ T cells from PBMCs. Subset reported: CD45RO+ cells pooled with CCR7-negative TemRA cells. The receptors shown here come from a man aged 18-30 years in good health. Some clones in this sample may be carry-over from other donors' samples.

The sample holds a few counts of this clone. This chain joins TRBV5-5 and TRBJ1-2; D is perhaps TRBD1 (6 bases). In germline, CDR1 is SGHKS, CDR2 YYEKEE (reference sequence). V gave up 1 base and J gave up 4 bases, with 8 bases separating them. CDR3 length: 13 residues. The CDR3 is CASSLLDSYGYTF. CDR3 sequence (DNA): TGTGCCAGCAGCTTGTTGGACAGCTATGGCTACACCTTC.

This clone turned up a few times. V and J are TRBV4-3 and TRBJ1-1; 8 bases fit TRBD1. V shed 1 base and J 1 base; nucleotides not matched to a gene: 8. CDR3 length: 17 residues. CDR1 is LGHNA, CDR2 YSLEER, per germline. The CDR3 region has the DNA TGCGCCAGCAGCCAAGCTTTCACAGGGACAGGGAACACTGAAGCTTTCTTT. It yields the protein CASSQAFTGTGNTEAFF.

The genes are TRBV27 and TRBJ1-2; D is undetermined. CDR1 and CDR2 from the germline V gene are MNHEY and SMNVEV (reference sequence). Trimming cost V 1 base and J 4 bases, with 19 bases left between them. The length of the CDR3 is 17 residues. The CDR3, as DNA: TGTGCCAGCAGTTTATATGGAGGGTCCGCCCTGCCCTATGGCTACACCTTC. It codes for CASSLYGGSALPYGYTF.

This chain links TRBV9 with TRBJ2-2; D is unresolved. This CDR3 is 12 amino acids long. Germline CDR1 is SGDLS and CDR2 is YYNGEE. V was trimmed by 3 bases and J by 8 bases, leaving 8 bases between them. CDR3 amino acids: CASSDRLGELFF. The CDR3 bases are TGTGCCAGCAGCGATAGGCTTGGGGAGCTGTTTTTT. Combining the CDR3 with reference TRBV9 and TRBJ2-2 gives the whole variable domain DSGVTQTPKHLITATGQRVTLRCSPRSGDLSVYWYQQSLDQGLQFLIQYYNGEERAKGNILERFSAQQFPDLHSELNLSSLELGDSALYFCASSDRLGELFFGEGSRLTVL.

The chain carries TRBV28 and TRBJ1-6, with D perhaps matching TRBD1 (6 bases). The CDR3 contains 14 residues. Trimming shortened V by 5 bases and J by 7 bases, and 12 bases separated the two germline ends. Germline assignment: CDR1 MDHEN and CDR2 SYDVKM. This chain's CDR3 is CASSLRGLNSPLHF. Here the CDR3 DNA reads TGTGCCAGCAGTCTCAGGGGATTGAATTCACCCCTCCACTTT.

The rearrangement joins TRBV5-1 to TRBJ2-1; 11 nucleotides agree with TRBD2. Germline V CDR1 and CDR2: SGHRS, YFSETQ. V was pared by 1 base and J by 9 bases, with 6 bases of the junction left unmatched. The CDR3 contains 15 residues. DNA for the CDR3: TGCGCCAGCAGCTTGTCGACTAGCGGGATGGGTGAGCAGTTCTTC. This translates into CASSLSTSGMGEQFF.

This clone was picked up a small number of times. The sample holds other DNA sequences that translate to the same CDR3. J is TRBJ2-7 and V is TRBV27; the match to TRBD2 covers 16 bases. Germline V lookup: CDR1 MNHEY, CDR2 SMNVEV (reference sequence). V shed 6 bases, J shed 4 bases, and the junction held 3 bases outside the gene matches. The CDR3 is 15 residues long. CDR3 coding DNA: TGTGCCAGCAGCCCGGGACTAGCGGGAGGGTACGAGCAGTACTTC. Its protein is CASSPGLAGGYEQYF.

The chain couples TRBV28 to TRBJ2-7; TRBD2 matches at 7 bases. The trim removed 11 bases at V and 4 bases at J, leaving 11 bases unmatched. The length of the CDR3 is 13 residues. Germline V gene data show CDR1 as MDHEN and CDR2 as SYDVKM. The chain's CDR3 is CAHAPGGGYEQYF. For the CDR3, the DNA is TGTGCCCACGCCCCGGGCGGGGGTTACGAGCAGTACTTC.

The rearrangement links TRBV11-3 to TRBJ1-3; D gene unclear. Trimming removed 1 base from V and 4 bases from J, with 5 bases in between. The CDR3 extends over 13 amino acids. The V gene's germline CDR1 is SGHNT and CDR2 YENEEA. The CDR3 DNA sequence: TGTGCCAGCAGCTTAGTCACGGGAAACACCATATATTTT. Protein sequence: CASSLVTGNTIYF.

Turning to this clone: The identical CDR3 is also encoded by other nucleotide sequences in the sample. The CDR3 DNA reads as TGTGCCAGCAGTACAGGGGGCGAGCAGTACTTC. Protein sequence: CASSTGGEQYF. The V gene is TRBV27, the J gene TRBJ2-7; the match to TRBD1 covers 8 bases. V trimming: 5 bases; J trimming: 6 bases; junction bases outside the gene matches: 0. The CDR3 contains 11 residues. CDR1 is MNHEY and CDR2 is SMNVEV in the germline V gene (reference sequence).

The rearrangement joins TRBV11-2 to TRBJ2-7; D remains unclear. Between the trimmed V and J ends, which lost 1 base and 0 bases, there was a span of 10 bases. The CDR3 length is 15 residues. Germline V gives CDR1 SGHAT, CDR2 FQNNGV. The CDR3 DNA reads TGTGCCAGCAGCTTAGTTGGCAGGAGCTCCTACGAGCAGTACTTC. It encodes CASSLVGRSSYEQYF.

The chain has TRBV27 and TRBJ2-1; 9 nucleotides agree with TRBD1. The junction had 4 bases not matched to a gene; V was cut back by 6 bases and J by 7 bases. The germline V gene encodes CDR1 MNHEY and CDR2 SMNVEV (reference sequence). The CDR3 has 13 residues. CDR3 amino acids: CASSDRGWNEQFF. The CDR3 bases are TGTGCCAGCAGCGACAGGGGGTGGAATGAGCAGTTCTTC.

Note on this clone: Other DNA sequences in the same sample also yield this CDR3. The CDR3, as DNA: TGTGCCAGCAGCCTGGGACAGAACACTGAAGCTTTCTTT. The encoded protein is CASSLGQNTEAFF. The chain carries TRBV7-9 and TRBJ1-1, with a possible D match to TRBD1 (6 bases). V dropped 5 bases and J dropped 1 base, with 8 bases sitting between them. CDR3 size: 13 residues. The germline V gene encodes CDR1 SEHNR and CDR2 FQNEAQ (reference sequence).

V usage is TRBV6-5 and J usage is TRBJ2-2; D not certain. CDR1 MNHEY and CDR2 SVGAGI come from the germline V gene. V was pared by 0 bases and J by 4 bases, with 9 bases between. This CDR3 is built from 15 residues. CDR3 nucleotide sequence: TGTGCCAGCAGTTACTCAATAGGGCCCACCGGGGAGCTGTTTTTT. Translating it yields CASSYSIGPTGELFF.

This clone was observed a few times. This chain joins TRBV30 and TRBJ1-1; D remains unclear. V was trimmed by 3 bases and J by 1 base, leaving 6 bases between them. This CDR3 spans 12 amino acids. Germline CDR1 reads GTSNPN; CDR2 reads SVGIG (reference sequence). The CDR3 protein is CAWRPKNTEAFF. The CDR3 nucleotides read TGTGCCTGGAGACCCAAGAACACTGAAGCTTTCTTT.

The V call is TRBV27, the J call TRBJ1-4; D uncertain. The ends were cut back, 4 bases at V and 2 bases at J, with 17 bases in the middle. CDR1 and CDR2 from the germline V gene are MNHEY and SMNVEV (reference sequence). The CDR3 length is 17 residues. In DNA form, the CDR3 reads TGTGCCAGCAGTTCATATGAAGGGTTATACACTAATGAAAAACTGTTTTTT. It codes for CASSSYEGLYTNEKLFF.

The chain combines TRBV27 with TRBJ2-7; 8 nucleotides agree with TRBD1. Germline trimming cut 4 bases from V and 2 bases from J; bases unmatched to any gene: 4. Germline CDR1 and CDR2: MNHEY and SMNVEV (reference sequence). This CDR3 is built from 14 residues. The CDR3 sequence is CASSYQQGAYEQYF. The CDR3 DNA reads TGTGCCAGCAGTTACCAACAGGGGGCCTACGAGCAGTACTTC.

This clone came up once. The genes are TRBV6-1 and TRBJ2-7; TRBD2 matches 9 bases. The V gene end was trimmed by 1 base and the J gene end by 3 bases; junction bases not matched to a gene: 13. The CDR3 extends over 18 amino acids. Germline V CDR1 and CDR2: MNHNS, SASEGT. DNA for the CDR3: TGTGCCAGCAGTGAAGACAGGGGCCCAGGACTAGCGTACTACGAGCAGTACTTC. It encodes CASSEDRGPGLAYYEQYF.

CDR3: CASSYSEQFSGNTIYF. CDR3 nucleotides: TGTGCCAGCAGTTACTCGGAACAGTTCTCTGGAAACACCATATATTTT. The chain combines TRBV6-6 with TRBJ1-3; unclear D gene. This CDR3 is 16 amino acids long. Between the trimmed V and J ends, which lost 0 bases and 0 bases, there was a span of 9 bases. Per germline, CDR1 MNHNY and CDR2 SVGAGI (reference sequence).

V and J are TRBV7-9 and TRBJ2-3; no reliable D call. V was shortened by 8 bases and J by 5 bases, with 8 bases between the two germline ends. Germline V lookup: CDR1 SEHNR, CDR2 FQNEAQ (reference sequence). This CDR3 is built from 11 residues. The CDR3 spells CASDGRDTQYF. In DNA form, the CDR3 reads TGTGCCAGCGACGGACGAGATACGCAGTATTTT.

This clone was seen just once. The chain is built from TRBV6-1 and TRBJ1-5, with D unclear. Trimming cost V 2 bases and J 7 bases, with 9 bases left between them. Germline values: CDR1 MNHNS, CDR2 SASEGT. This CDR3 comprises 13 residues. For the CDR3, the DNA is TGTGCCAGCAGTGAACTCTCGGAGCAGCCCCAGCATTTT. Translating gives CASSELSEQPQHF.

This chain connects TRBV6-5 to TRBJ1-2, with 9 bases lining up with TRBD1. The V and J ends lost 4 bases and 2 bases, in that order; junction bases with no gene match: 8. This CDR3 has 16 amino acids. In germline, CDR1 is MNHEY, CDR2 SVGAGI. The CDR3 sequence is CASSSPGQGTNYGYTF. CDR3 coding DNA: TGTGCCAGCAGTTCCCCGGGACAGGGAACCAACTATGGCTACACCTTC.

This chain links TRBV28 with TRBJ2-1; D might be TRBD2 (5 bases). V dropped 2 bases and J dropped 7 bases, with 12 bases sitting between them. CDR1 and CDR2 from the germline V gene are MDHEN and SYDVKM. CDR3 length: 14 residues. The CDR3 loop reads CASSLEGVGNEQFF. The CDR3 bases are TGTGCCAGCAGTTTAGAGGGAGTGGGTAATGAGCAGTTCTTC.

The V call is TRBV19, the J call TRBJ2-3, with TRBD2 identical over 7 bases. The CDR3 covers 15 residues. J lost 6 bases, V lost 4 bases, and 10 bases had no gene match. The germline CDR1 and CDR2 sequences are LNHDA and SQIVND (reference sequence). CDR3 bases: TGTGCCAGTAGTACCTGGGCTAGCGGAGGTGATACGCAGTATTTT. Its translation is CASSTWASGGDTQYF.

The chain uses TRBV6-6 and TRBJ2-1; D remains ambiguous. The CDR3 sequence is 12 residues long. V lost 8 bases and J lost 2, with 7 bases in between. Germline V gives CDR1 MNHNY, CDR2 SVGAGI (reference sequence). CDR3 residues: CASENPYNEQFF. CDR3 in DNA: TGTGCCAGCGAGAACCCCTACAATGAGCAGTTCTTC.

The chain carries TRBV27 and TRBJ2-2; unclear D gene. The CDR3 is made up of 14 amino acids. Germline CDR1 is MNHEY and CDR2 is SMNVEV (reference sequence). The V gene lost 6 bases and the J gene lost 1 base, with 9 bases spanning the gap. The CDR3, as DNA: TGTGCCAGCAGCTTGAGAGAGAACACCGGGGAGCTGTTTTTT. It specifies CASSLRENTGELFF.